These 27 T cell receptor beta chains share one sample of origin, sequenced in a study of response to subunit inactivated influenza vaccine. TCRdb independently ran MiXCR on the RT-PCR reads; one entry per CDR3 protein. The table has more than 550,000 distinct CDR3 sequences, 10% to 15% seen once; the top ten hold 9.5% to 13%. Sequences were derived from PBMCs from blood, sampled on the day of vaccination. Every receptor here comes from a man aged 45-65 years who received an inactivated influenza vaccine.

This clonotype showed up many times. The chain uses TRBV6-2 or TRBV6-3 and TRBJ1-5, with D possibly being TRBD1 (5 bases). V was shortened by 6 bases and J by 4 bases, with 10 bases between the two germline ends. CDR3 length equals 13 residues. The V gene's germline CDR1 is MNHEY and CDR2 SVGEGT. CDR3 region: CASSFGTNQPQHF. The CDR3 nucleotides are TGTGCCAGCAGCTTTGGGACGAATCAGCCCCAGCATTTT.

This clonotype has a count of ten or more. The chain couples TRBV7-2 to TRBJ2-6, with D perhaps assigned TRBD1 or TRBD2 (5 bases each). Germline V gene lookup returns CDR1 SGHTA and CDR2 FQGNSA. Trimming shortened V by 5 bases and J by 0 bases, and 14 bases separated the two germline ends. There are 17 residues in the CDR3. The CDR3 DNA follows: TGTGCCAGCAGCCCAGGGCCGGGGCGCTCTGGGGCCAACGTCCTGACTTTC. Translating gives CASSPGPGRSGANVLTF. The complete variable domain, with remaining parts taken from reference TRBV7-2 and TRBJ2-6, reads GAGVSQSPSNKVTEKGKDVELRCDPISGHTALYWYRQSLGQGLEFLIYFQGNSAPDKSGLPSDRFSAERTGGSVSTLTIQRTQQEDSAVYLCASSPGPGRSGANVLTFGAGSRLTVL.

The chain is built from TRBV15 and TRBJ2-3, with TRBD2 as a possible D gene (7 bases). Germline-derived CDR1 and CDR2 are LNHNV and YYDKDF (reference sequence). The V and J ends lost 5 bases and 2 bases respectively, with 14 bases between them. The CDR3 is made up of 15 amino acids. The CDR3 DNA is TGTGCCACCAGCCCCTTGGGGGGGGCCACAGATACGCAGTATTTT. Protein sequence: CATSPLGGATDTQYF.

This clonotype was seen many times. The V gene is TRBV5-1, the J gene TRBJ2-5; D gene unclear. The germline V and J ends were trimmed by 4 bases and 5 bases, with 12 bases remaining between them. The CDR3 consists of 13 residues. CDR1 and CDR2 (germline): SGHRS, YFSETQ. The CDR3 bases are TGCGCCAGCAGCCCAGGAAGAGTGGAGACCCAGTACTTC. Encoded protein: CASSPGRVETQYF.

The rearrangement joins TRBV6-4 to TRBJ2-3; D ambiguous. The CDR3 loop spans 13 amino acids. The V and J ends lost 8 bases and 2 bases respectively, with 11 bases between them. Germline CDR1 MRHNA, CDR2 SNTAGT. The CDR3 nucleotides are TGTGCCAGCGGCGAAGGCCACACAGATACGCAGTATTTT. Protein: CASGEGHTDTQYF.

In its sample, this clonotype was seen a few times. This chain connects TRBV25-1 to TRBJ2-3, with 7 bases fitting TRBD1. Germline lookup yields CDR1 MGHDK and CDR2 SYGVNS. The CDR3 runs 16 residues. The V gene end was trimmed by 1 base and the J gene end by 1 base; junction bases not matched to a gene: 5. This CDR3 reads CASSELGGRGTDTQYF. CDR3 coding DNA: TGTGCCAGCAGTGAATTAGGGGGCAGGGGCACAGATACGCAGTATTTT.

V is TRBV2 and J is TRBJ2-1; D remains ambiguous. The V gene's germline CDR1 is SNHLY and CDR2 FYNNEI. Between the trimmed V and J ends, which lost 0 bases and 1 base, there was a span of 13 bases. The CDR3 loop spans 17 amino acids. The CDR3 here is CASSEAPMETSYNEQFF. The CDR3 nucleotides are TGTGCCAGCAGTGAAGCGCCTATGGAGACTTCCTACAATGAGCAGTTCTTC.

Comment on this clonotype: One end of the junction varies from germline; a read error may be responsible. The chain combines TRBV5-1 with TRBJ2-7, with D unresolved. The CDR3 spans 11 residues. CDR1 and CDR2 from the germline V gene are SGHRS and YFSETQ. The CDR3 protein is CVSSQDYEQYF. The CDR3 nucleotides read TGCGTCAGCAGCCAAGACTACGAGCAGTACTTC.

This clonotype was counted ten times or more. The chain recombines TRBV5-1 with TRBJ2-3; TRBD2 matches 8 bases. The CDR3 runs 15 residues. The germline V gene has CDR1 SGHRS and CDR2 YFSETQ. V dropped 4 bases and J dropped 3; count of bases not matched to a gene: 7. CDR3 in amino acids: CASSLSGIQTDTQYF. The CDR3 nucleotides read TGCGCCAGCAGCCTTAGCGGGATACAGACAGATACGCAGTATTTT.

This clonotype was seen only a few times. This chain links TRBV19 with TRBJ1-2; the D is unclear. There are 14 residues in the CDR3. Trimming shortened V by 5 bases and J by 4 bases, and 14 bases separated the two germline ends. Germline values: CDR1 LNHDA, CDR2 SQIVND (reference sequence). CDR3 sequence reads: CASSFREQSYGYTF. The CDR3 DNA sequence: TGTGCCAGTAGTTTCAGAGAACAGTCCTATGGCTACACCTTC. Full variable domain (outside the CDR3, taken from reference TRBV19 and TRBJ1-2): DGGITQSPKYLFRKEGQNVTLSCEQNLNHDAMYWYRQDPGQGLRLIYYSQIVNDFQKGDIAEGYSVSREKKESFPLTVTSAQKNPTAFYLCASSFREQSYGYTFGSGTRLTVV.

The rearrangement uses TRBV5-4 and TRBJ1-6, with D tentatively TRBD1 (5 bases). The CDR3 covers 17 residues. Germline CDR1 and CDR2: SGHNT and YYREEE (reference sequence). V lost 2 bases and J 7 bases, leaving 19 bases between the germline ends. The chain's CDR3 is CASSLIGQSRRNSPLHF. CDR3 coding DNA: TGTGCCAGCAGCTTAATCGGACAAAGCCGTAGGAATTCACCCCTCCACTTT.

This chain uses TRBV11-1 with TRBJ2-1, with a weak D call TRBD1 (6 bases). Trimming left V 1 base short and J 4 bases short, with 17 bases between. The CDR3 runs 17 residues. Germline V CDR1 and CDR2: SGHAT, FQDESV (reference sequence). The CDR3 loop reads CASSLGTGTFIYNEQFF. Written as DNA, the CDR3 is TGTGCCAGCAGCTTAGGTACAGGGACCTTTATTTACAATGAGCAGTTCTTC.

There are a few counts of this clonotype. The V and J genes are TRBV2 and TRBJ2-1; D may be TRBD1 or TRBD2 (6 bases each). Germline V gene lookup returns CDR1 SNHLY and CDR2 FYNNEI. V was clipped by 8 bases and J by 12 bases, with 23 bases between them. The CDR3 loop spans 14 amino acids. DNA of the CDR3: TGTGCCAGCCGCGTAGGGGGGTCGGGGAGAGGGCAGTTCTTC. Its translation: CASRVGGSGRGQFF.

This clonotype was seen a few times. The chain carries TRBV20-1 and TRBJ2-5; 7 bases align to TRBD1. CDR1 is DFQATT, CDR2 SNEGSKA, per germline (reference sequence). The J segment lost 2 bases and the V segment lost 3 bases, leaving 6 bases of the junction unmatched. The CDR3 extends over 14 amino acids. In DNA form, the CDR3 reads TGCAGTGCTAGGGGGAGACAGGGTCAAGAGACCCAGTACTTC. Encoded protein: CSARGRQGQETQYF.

This clonotype occurred many times. The genes are TRBV12-3 or TRBV12-4 and TRBJ2-3; D remains ambiguous. The CDR3 runs to 13 residues. V shed 3 bases and J shed 5 bases, with 9 bases lying between them. This chain's CDR3 is CASSFGGRDTQYF. CDR3 DNA: TGTGCCAGCAGTTTTGGTGGCCGAGATACGCAGTATTTT.

This clonotype turned up a few times. The CDR3 here is CASSTGGLTDTQYF. CDR3 coding DNA: TGTGCCAGCAGCACAGGGGGCCTCACAGATACGCAGTATTTT. The J gene is TRBJ2-3, the V gene TRBV12-3 or TRBV12-4, with TRBD1 identical over 9 bases. The CDR3 has 14 residues. The V segment lost 6 bases and the J segment 2 bases; nucleotides outside the gene matches: 3.

The chain employs TRBV4-3 and TRBJ1-3, with unresolved D. Trimming cost V 4 bases and J 2 bases, with 12 bases left between them. The CDR3 length is 15 residues. CDR1 is LGHNA and CDR2 is YSLEER in the germline V gene. CDR3 sequence reads: CASSLGPGTGNTIYF. DNA of the CDR3: TGCGCCAGCAGCCTCGGGCCGGGAACTGGAAACACCATATATTTT.

This sequence joins TRBV6-1 and TRBJ2-3; TRBD1 might be the D (5 bases). V lost 4 bases, J lost 0 bases, and 11 bases lay in between. From germline, CDR1 is MNHNS and CDR2 SASEGT. This CDR3 has 15 residues. CDR3 sequence reads: CASSARQFSTDTQYF. In nucleotides, the CDR3 is TGTGCCAGCAGTGCCCGACAGTTTAGCACAGATACGCAGTATTTT.

The rearrangement links TRBV5-4 to TRBJ2-2; 11 nucleotides line up with TRBD2. The germline CDR1 and CDR2 sequences are SGHNT and YYREEE (reference sequence). The CDR3 contains 17 residues. V shed 0 bases, J shed 1 base, and the junction held 2 bases outside the gene matches. The CDR3: CASSLGGLAGNTGELFF. DNA for the CDR3: TGTGCCAGCAGCTTGGGAGGACTAGCGGGGAACACCGGGGAGCTGTTTTTT.

This rearrangement joins TRBV2 to TRBJ1-5, with D possibly matching TRBD1 (5 bases). The germline V and J ends were trimmed by 7 bases and 4 bases, with 11 bases remaining between them. The CDR3 is made up of 13 amino acids. From germline, CDR1 is SNHLY and CDR2 FYNNEI. As DNA, the CDR3 is TGTGCCAGCACCGGCAGGGTGAATCAGCCCCAGCATTTT. It encodes CASTGRVNQPQHF. The variable domain in full, completed from reference TRBV2 and TRBJ1-5, reads EPEVTQTPSHQVTQMGQEVILRCVPISNHLYFYWYRQILGQKVEFLVSFYNNEISEKSEIFDDQFSVERPDGSNFTLKIRSTKLEDSAMYFCASTGRVNQPQHFGDGTRLSIL.

This clonotype was recorded at least ten times. This chain links TRBV7-2 with TRBJ2-7; D ambiguous. The germline V gene has CDR1 SGHTA and CDR2 FQGNSA. V gave up 2 bases and J gave up 3 bases, with 8 bases separating them. CDR3 length: 13 residues. CDR3 in DNA: TGTGCCAGCAGCTTAACTCTCGGCTACGAGCAGTACTTC. Protein product: CASSLTLGYEQYF.

This clonotype was detected many times. The chain combines TRBV7-2 with TRBJ2-7, with a weak D call TRBD1 (6 bases). Trimming cost V 3 bases and J 3 bases, with 9 bases left between them. CDR3 length: 13 amino acids. CDR1 and CDR2 from the germline V gene are SGHTA and FQGNSA. Here the CDR3 reads CASSFPDSYEQYF. DNA for the CDR3: TGTGCCAGCAGCTTTCCGGACAGCTACGAGCAGTACTTC.

The CDR3 reads CASSFQGPYYEQYF. DNA of the CDR3: TGTGCCAGCAGTTTCCAGGGGCCCTACTACGAGCAGTACTTC. The chain joins TRBV12-3 or TRBV12-4 to TRBJ2-7; a possible D gene is TRBD1 (6 bases). With 3 bases removed from V and 3 bases from J, the gap between germline ends came to 12 bases. This CDR3 spans 14 amino acids.

V gene TRBV6-5 combines with J gene TRBJ2-3, with 8 bases that match TRBD1. CDR1 is MNHEY, CDR2 SVGAGI, per germline. After removal of 0 bases from V and 4 bases from J, the junction contained 3 bases not matched to a gene. This CDR3 spans 15 amino acids. CDR3 sequence (DNA): TGTGCCAGCAGTTACTCCCAGGGGGCCGCAGATACGCAGTATTTT. As protein: CASSYSQGAADTQYF.

The gene calls are TRBV10-3 and TRBJ2-7; TRBD2 might be the D (6 bases). V was trimmed by 5 bases and J by 0 bases, leaving 17 bases between them. CDR1 ENHRY and CDR2 SYGVKD come from the germline V gene. The CDR3 loop spans 16 amino acids. The chain's CDR3 is CAISRMEGFLSYEQYF. The CDR3 nucleotides are TGTGCCATCAGTCGGATGGAGGGGTTTCTCTCCTACGAGCAGTACTTC.

This clonotype was detected a few times. The chain joins TRBV11-1 to TRBJ1-1; 7 nucleotides align to TRBD1. CDR3 size: 19 residues. Per germline, CDR1 SGHAT and CDR2 FQDESV (reference sequence). V shed 5 bases and J 5 bases; nucleotides not matched to a gene: 23. The CDR3 coding sequence is TGTGCCAGCAGCCGAACCAGCCTCAGGGGGGGCTGGGAAGCAACTGAAGCTTTCTTT. Amino acid sequence: CASSRTSLRGGWEATEAFF. The full variable domain, completed using reference TRBV11-1 and TRBJ1-1, is EAEVAQSPRYKITEKSQAVAFWCDPISGHATLYWYRQILGQGPELLVQFQDESVVDDSQLPKDRFSAERLKGVDSTLKIQPAELGDSAMYLCASSRTSLRGGWEATEAFFGQGTRLTVV.

The CDR3 here is CASSSYPGTEQFF. The CDR3 DNA reads TGTGCCAGCAGTAGTTACCCAGGGACTGAGCAGTTCTTC. This chain links TRBV25-1 with TRBJ2-1; possibly TRBD1 or TRBD2 for D (5 bases each). Trimming removed 5 bases from V and 9 bases from J, with 14 bases in between. Per germline, CDR1 MGHDK and CDR2 SYGVNS. The CDR3 has 13 residues. The full variable domain, completed using reference TRBV25-1 and TRBJ2-1, is EADIYQTPRYLVIGTGKKITLECSQTMGHDKMYWYQQDPGMELHLIHYSYGVNSTEKGDLSSESTVSRIRTEHFPLTLESARPSHTSQYLCASSSYPGTEQFFGPGTRLTVL.